Presented here are 31 T cell receptor beta chains from one specimen sequenced in a study of radiotherapy plus CTLA-4 blockade in lung cancer. Data came from immunoSEQ multiplex PCR; TCRdb stores just in-frame clones and leaves some out. This sample yields about 95,000 clones, of which around 86% are seen a single time; around 3% belongs to the top ten. The starting material was peripheral blood, obtained from a patient treated with radiotherapy plus ipilimumab. These receptors all stem from a human donor with non-small cell lung cancer who had a partial response to radiotherapy plus ipilimumab.

This clone is a singleton in its sample. The gene calls are TRBV7-8 and TRBJ2-1; TRBD1 agrees at 7 bases. Germline loops: CDR1 SGHVS, CDR2 FQNEAQ. The CDR3 consists of 15 residues. The V segment lost 5 bases and the J segment 4 bases; nucleotides outside the gene matches: 8. Here the CDR3 reads CASSLRDSAYNEQFF. The DNA for the CDR3 is TGTGCCAGCAGCCTCCGGGACAGTGCGTACAATGAGCAGTTCTTC.

V and J are TRBV28 and TRBJ2-3; no clear D gene. The CDR3 has 13 amino acids. V lost 9 bases and J lost 2, with 12 bases in between. The germline CDR1 and CDR2 sequences are MDHEN and SYDVKM. CDR3 residues: CASVRSTTDTQYF. The CDR3 DNA is TGTGCCAGTGTACGGAGTACCACAGATACGCAGTATTTT.

The chain employs TRBV28 and TRBJ2-1; D may be TRBD2 (6 bases). The CDR3 has 15 residues. Germline V gene sequence: CDR1 MDHEN, CDR2 SYDVKM. V lost 8 bases to trimming and J lost 3 bases, with 17 bases between them. The CDR3 sequence is CASSGRGFFYNEQFF. The CDR3, as DNA: TGTGCCAGCTCGGGGCGGGGATTTTTCTACAATGAGCAGTTCTTC.

The chain joins TRBV19 to TRBJ1-2; D possibly corresponds to TRBD1 (6 bases). The CDR3 runs to 13 residues. V was pared by 7 bases and J by 5 bases, with 14 bases between. Germline CDR1 is LNHDA and CDR2 is SQIVND (reference sequence). The CDR3 is CASTLTGGYGYTF. CDR3 DNA sequence: TGTGCCAGTACCTTGACAGGAGGTTATGGCTACACCTTC.

V and J are TRBV5-4 and TRBJ2-7, with a weak D call TRBD2 (6 bases). Trimming stripped 4 bases from V and 4 bases from J, with 9 bases between. CDR1 is SGHNT and CDR2 is YYREEE in the germline V gene (reference sequence). The CDR3 runs 12 residues. CDR3 residues: CASSDLAYEQYF. CDR3 DNA sequence: TGTGCCAGCAGCGACCTAGCGTACGAGCAGTACTTC.

This clone was counted a single time. The identical CDR3 is also encoded by other nucleotide sequences in the sample. The chain recombines TRBV18 with TRBJ2-1; TRBD1 matches at 8 bases. The germline gives CDR1 KGHSH, CDR2 LQKENI. This CDR3 has 15 amino acids. The J segment lost 6 bases and the V segment lost 3 bases, leaving 7 bases of the junction unmatched. CDR3 DNA sequence: TGTGCCAGCTCACCGCCCGGACAGGGTGGCAATGAGCAGTTCTTC. It encodes CASSPPGQGGNEQFF.

The chain joins TRBV5-1 to TRBJ2-7; TRBD2 aligns across 8 bases. Trimming took 7 bases from V and 3 from J; bases not matched to a gene: 9. Germline CDR1 reads SGHRS; CDR2 reads YFSETQ. The CDR3 is 14 residues long. CDR3 protein: CASCRGGTNYEQYF. The CDR3 bases are TGCGCCAGCTGCCGGGGGGGGACGAACTACGAGCAGTACTTC. Full variable domain (rest looked up from reference TRBV5-1 and TRBJ2-7): KAGVTQTPRYLIKTRGQQVTLSCSPISGHRSVSWYQQTPGQGLQFLFEYFSETQRNKGNFPGRFSGRQFSNSRSEMNVSTLELGDSALYLCASCRGGTNYEQYFGPGTRLTVT.

CDR3 region: CAISPGQGATANTGELFF. In DNA form, the CDR3 reads TGTGCCATCTCTCCGGGACAGGGGGCTACCGCGAACACCGGGGAGCTGTTTTTT. The rearrangement joins TRBV10-3 to TRBJ2-2, with 12 positions matching TRBD1. The CDR3 sequence is 18 residues long. CDR1 and CDR2 (germline): ENHRY, SYGVKD. The junction had 10 bases not matched to a gene; V was cut back by 8 bases and J by 0 bases.

The chain joins TRBV4-2 to TRBJ2-4; maybe TRBD2 (6 bases). CDR1 is LGHNA and CDR2 is YNFKEQ in the germline V gene. The length of the CDR3 is 13 residues. V lost 0 bases and J lost 9, with 9 bases in between. The CDR3 sequence: CASSQETRTIQYF. DNA of the CDR3: TGTGCCAGCAGCCAAGAGACTAGGACCATTCAGTACTTC.

In its sample, this clone was seen once. The genes are TRBV19 and TRBJ1-2; 9 positions match TRBD1. The CDR3 is 15 amino acids. V was pared by 6 bases and J by 4 bases, with 9 bases of the junction left unmatched. Per germline, CDR1 LNHDA and CDR2 SQIVND (reference sequence). The CDR3 region is CASRGRDRDFYGYTF. The CDR3 nucleotides are TGTGCCAGTAGGGGCCGGGACAGGGATTTCTATGGCTACACCTTC.

V gene TRBV28 combines with J gene TRBJ2-3; perhaps TRBD1 as D (6 bases). This CDR3 has 15 amino acids. Germline CDR1 reads MDHEN; CDR2 reads SYDVKM. V was cut by 6 bases and J by 3 bases, with 16 bases left in between. CDR3 sequence: CASRTSGEGTDTQYF. The CDR3 DNA follows: TGTGCCAGCAGAACGTCAGGGGAAGGGACAGATACGCAGTATTTT.

The chain is built from TRBV7-3 and TRBJ2-2; TRBD2 matches at 12 bases. Germline lookup yields CDR1 SGHTA and CDR2 FQGTGA. Trimming took 5 bases from V and 7 from J; bases not matched to a gene: 8. This CDR3 comprises 16 residues. The CDR3 nucleotides read TGTGCCAGCAGCCCTTCTAGCGGGAGGGCCAACGGGGAGCTGTTTTTT. Its protein is CASSPSSGRANGELFF.

V usage is TRBV29-1 and J usage is TRBJ2-3; tentatively, D is TRBD2 (6 bases). This CDR3 spans 11 amino acids. In germline, CDR1 is SQVTM, CDR2 ANQGSEA. V was trimmed by 8 bases and J by 3 bases, leaving 9 bases between them. The CDR3 nucleotides read TGCAGCATTGGAGGGACAGATACGCAGTATTTT. Protein: CSIGGTDTQYF.

V gene TRBV19 combines with J gene TRBJ1-2, with 10 bases that match TRBD1. Germline assignment: CDR1 LNHDA and CDR2 SQIVND (reference sequence). Trimming took 5 bases from V and 4 from J; bases not matched to a gene: 10. This CDR3 contains 16 residues. The CDR3 bases are TGTGCCAGTAGTCCCCGGGACAGGGGAGACTTCTATGGCTACACCTTC. Amino acids: CASSPRDRGDFYGYTF.

This clone was detected only a few times. The rearrangement joins TRBV2 to TRBJ2-7, with a possible D match to TRBD2 (6 bases). Trimming removed 4 bases from V and 3 bases from J, with 16 bases in between. Per the germline V gene, CDR1 is SNHLY and CDR2 is FYNNEI. The CDR3 has 15 residues. The CDR3 loop reads CASSGSAAGHYEQYF. The CDR3 nucleotides are TGTGCCAGCAGTGGAAGTGCGGCGGGGCACTACGAGCAGTACTTC.

The chain uses TRBV5-1 and TRBJ2-6, with TRBD2 matching over 7 bases. The CDR3 runs to 19 residues. CDR1 SGHRS and CDR2 YFSETQ come from the germline V gene. V dropped 6 bases and J dropped 0; count of bases not matched to a gene: 15. In DNA form, the CDR3 reads TGCGCCAGCACCCCGGGGAGCGGGATGACTATCTCTGGGGCCAACGTCCTGACTTTC. This codes for CASTPGSGMTISGANVLTF.

Points on this clone: At the DNA level, this CDR3 is encoded by other sequences in the same sample as well. The chain carries TRBV29-1 and TRBJ1-2, with a possible D match to TRBD1 (5 bases). Germline V CDR1 and CDR2: SQVTM, ANQGSEA. The CDR3 covers 13 residues. Trimming cost V 3 bases and J 4 bases, with 12 bases left between them. The chain's CDR3 is CSVEAGGGYGYTF. The CDR3 bases are TGCAGCGTTGAGGCGGGGGGTGGCTATGGCTACACCTTC.

The chain links TRBV2 to TRBJ2-1, with unresolved D. The CDR3 has 12 amino acids. Trimming stripped 3 bases from V and 10 bases from J, with 10 bases between. Germline CDR1 is SNHLY and CDR2 is FYNNEI. CDR3 protein: CASSEVSREQFF. As DNA, the CDR3 is TGTGCCAGCAGTGAGGTAAGCCGCGAGCAGTTCTTC.

This clone has only a few counts. This sequence joins TRBV5-5 and TRBJ2-7, with TRBD1 matching over 8 bases. In germline, CDR1 is SGHKS, CDR2 YYEKEE (reference sequence). The CDR3 spans 17 residues. The V segment lost 4 bases and the J segment 2 bases; nucleotides outside the gene matches: 14. The CDR3 sequence: CASSPDAGTGFTYEQYF. The CDR3 DNA sequence: TGTGCCAGCAGCCCAGACGCCGGGACAGGATTTACCTACGAGCAGTACTTC.

V gene TRBV7-8 combines with J gene TRBJ2-2; 10 bases are a match to TRBD2. The CDR3 loop spans 16 amino acids. Germline CDR1 and CDR2: SGHVS and FQNEAQ. The junction had 3 bases not matched to a gene; V was cut back by 5 bases and J by 0 bases. CDR3 bases: TGTGCCAGCAGCCCCCTAGCGGGAGCGAACACCGGGGAGCTGTTTTTT. It codes for CASSPLAGANTGELFF.

The V call is TRBV5-1, the J call TRBJ2-1; D gene unclear. This CDR3 region has 12 residues. The germline V gene encodes CDR1 SGHRS and CDR2 YFSETQ. With 2 bases removed from V and 4 bases from J, the gap between germline ends came to 4 bases. The CDR3 loop reads CASSFSYNEQFF. CDR3 coding DNA: TGCGCCAGCAGCTTTTCATACAATGAGCAGTTCTTC.

V and J are TRBV10-1 and TRBJ2-7; 9 bases line up with TRBD1. CDR1 is WNHNN and CDR2 is SYGVQD in the germline V gene (reference sequence). Trimming cost V 4 bases and J 6 bases; bases outside gene matches: 7. The CDR3 spans 14 residues. The chain's CDR3 is CASSGGTGFTEQYF. DNA of the CDR3: TGCGCCAGCAGTGGAGGGACAGGGTTTACCGAGCAGTACTTC.

The rearrangement joins TRBV30 to TRBJ1-5, with 8 bases identical to TRBD1. V shed 5 bases and J 4 bases; nucleotides not matched to a gene: 7. The CDR3 extends over 14 amino acids. Germline lookup yields CDR1 GTSNPN and CDR2 SVGIG (reference sequence). The chain's CDR3 is CAWCLWDRNQPQHF. In nucleotides, the CDR3 is TGTGCCTGGTGTCTATGGGACAGGAATCAGCCCCAGCATTTT.

The genes are TRBV28 and TRBJ1-2; 7 positions match TRBD1. The CDR3 runs to 12 residues. V trimming: 8 bases; J trimming: 5 bases; junction bases outside the gene matches: 5. Germline CDR1 and CDR2: MDHEN and SYDVKM. CDR3 DNA: TGTGCCAGCCGGACAGGAGTTTATGGCTACACCTTC. It specifies CASRTGVYGYTF.

The rearrangement joins TRBV11-2 to TRBJ1-2; D is unresolved. This CDR3 is built from 13 residues. CDR1 and CDR2 from the germline V gene are SGHAT and FQNNGV. V lost 8 bases to trimming and J lost 2 bases, with 12 bases between them. This CDR3 is CASRTGGNYGYTF. The CDR3 bases are TGTGCCAGCCGGACGGGAGGGAACTATGGCTACACCTTC.

The rearrangement joins TRBV15 to TRBJ2-3; 7 positions match TRBD2. The CDR3 runs to 17 residues. V was clipped by 0 bases and J by 6 bases; unmatched bases: 12. Germline V gives CDR1 LNHNV, CDR2 YYDKDF (reference sequence). The CDR3 spells CATSRDRSGASSDTQYF. CDR3 DNA sequence: TGTGCCACCAGCAGAGACCGGAGCGGGGCCTCTAGTGATACGCAGTATTTT.

This clone was counted a few times. The genes are TRBV5-8 and TRBJ1-5, with TRBD1 matching over 10 bases. The trim removed 3 bases at V and 1 base at J, leaving 4 bases unmatched. This CDR3 is built from 16 residues. Germline V gene data show CDR1 as SGHTS and CDR2 as YDEGEE. Written as DNA, the CDR3 is TGTGCCAGCAGCTCCGGGACAGGGGCGAGCAATCAGCCCCAGCATTTT. Translated: CASSSGTGASNQPQHF. The variable domain in full, with the rest retrieved from reference TRBV5-8 and TRBJ1-5, is EAGVTQSPTHLIKTRGQQATLRCSPISGHTSVYWYQQALGLGLQFLLWYDEGEERNRGNFPPRFSGRQFPNYSSELNVNALELEDSALYLCASSSGTGASNQPQHFGDGTRLSIL.

The rearrangement joins TRBV5-1 to TRBJ2-7, with D maybe TRBD2 (5 bases). V lost 5 bases and J lost 0, with 12 bases in between. CDR3 size: 14 residues. The germline V gene encodes CDR1 SGHRS and CDR2 YFSETQ. Here the CDR3 DNA reads TGCGCCAGCAGAGTGTCCGGGAACTCCTACGAGCAGTACTTC. Protein: CASRVSGNSYEQYF. The full variable domain, rest sourced from reference TRBV5-1 and TRBJ2-7, is KAGVTQTPRYLIKTRGQQVTLSCSPISGHRSVSWYQQTPGQGLQFLFEYFSETQRNKGNFPGRFSGRQFSNSRSEMNVSTLELGDSALYLCASRVSGNSYEQYFGPGTRLTVT.

CDR3 amino acids: CASRILANIYEQYF. The CDR3 bases are TGTGCCAGCAGGATCCTAGCCAACATCTACGAGCAGTACTTC. The chain recombines TRBV2 with TRBJ2-7; a possible D gene is TRBD2 (5 bases). The length of the CDR3 is 14 residues. Germline V lookup: CDR1 SNHLY, CDR2 FYNNEI. V lost 6 bases and J lost 3, with 15 bases in between.

The CDR3 DNA reads TGTGCCAGCAGTTACTCCCGGGGTACCTACGAGCAGTACTTC. It codes for CASSYSRGTYEQYF. The chain uses TRBV6-6 and TRBJ2-7, with D tentatively TRBD2 (5 bases). With 0 bases removed from V and 2 bases from J, the gap between germline ends came to 8 bases. CDR1 MNHNY and CDR2 SVGAGI come from the germline V gene (reference sequence). CDR3 size: 14 residues.

This clone was observed a handful of times. The chain is built from TRBV28 and TRBJ2-7; 10 bases align to TRBD2. The CDR3 has 16 residues. Per the germline V gene, CDR1 is MDHEN and CDR2 is SYDVKM. Trimming at V came to 5 bases and at J to 7 bases, leaving 14 bases not matched to a gene. The chain's CDR3 is CASSIISLAGDEEQYF. The CDR3 nucleotides are TGTGCCAGCAGTATCATCTCTCTAGCGGGAGATGAAGAGCAGTACTTC. Filled out from reference TRBV28 and TRBJ2-7, the complete variable domain reads DVKVTQSSRYLVKRTGEKVFLECVQDMDHENMFWYRQDPGLGLRLIYFSYDVKMKEKGDIPEGYSVSREKKERFSLILESASTNQTSMYLCASSIISLAGDEEQYFGPGTRLTVT.